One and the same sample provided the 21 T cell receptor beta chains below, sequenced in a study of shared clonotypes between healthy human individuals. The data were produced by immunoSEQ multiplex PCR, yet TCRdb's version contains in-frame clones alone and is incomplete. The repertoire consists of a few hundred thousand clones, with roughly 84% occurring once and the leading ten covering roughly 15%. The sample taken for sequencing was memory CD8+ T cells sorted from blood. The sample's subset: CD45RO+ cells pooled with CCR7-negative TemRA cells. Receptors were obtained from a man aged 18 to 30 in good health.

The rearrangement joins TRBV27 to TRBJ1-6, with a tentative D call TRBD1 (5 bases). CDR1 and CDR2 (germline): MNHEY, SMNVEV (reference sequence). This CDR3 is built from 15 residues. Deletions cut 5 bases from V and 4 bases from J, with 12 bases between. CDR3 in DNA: TGTGCCAGCAGTCTGGGGGGGGGATATAATTCACCCCTCCACTTT. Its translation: CASSLGGGYNSPLHF.

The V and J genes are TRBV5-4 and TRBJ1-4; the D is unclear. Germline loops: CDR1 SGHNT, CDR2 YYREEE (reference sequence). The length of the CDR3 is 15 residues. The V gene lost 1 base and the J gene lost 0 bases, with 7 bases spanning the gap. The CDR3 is CASSLREATNEKLFF. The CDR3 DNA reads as TGTGCCAGCAGCTTGAGGGAAGCAACTAATGAAAAACTGTTTTTT.

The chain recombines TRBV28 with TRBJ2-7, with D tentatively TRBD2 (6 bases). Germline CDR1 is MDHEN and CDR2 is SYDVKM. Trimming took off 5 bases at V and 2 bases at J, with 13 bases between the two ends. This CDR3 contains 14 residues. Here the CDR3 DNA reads TGTGCCAGCAGTCTAGACGGGACTGCCTACGAGCAGTACTTC. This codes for CASSLDGTAYEQYF.

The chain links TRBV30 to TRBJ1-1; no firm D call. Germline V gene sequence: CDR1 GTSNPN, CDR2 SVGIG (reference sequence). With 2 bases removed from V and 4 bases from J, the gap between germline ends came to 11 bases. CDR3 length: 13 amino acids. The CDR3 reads CAWSTGYGTEAFF. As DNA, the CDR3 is TGTGCCTGGAGTACCGGCTACGGCACTGAAGCTTTCTTT.

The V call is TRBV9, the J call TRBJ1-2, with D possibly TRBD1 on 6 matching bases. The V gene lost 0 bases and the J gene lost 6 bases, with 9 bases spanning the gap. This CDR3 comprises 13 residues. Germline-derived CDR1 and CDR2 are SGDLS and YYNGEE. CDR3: CASSVGQENGYTF. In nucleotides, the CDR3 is TGTGCCAGCAGCGTAGGACAGGAGAATGGCTACACCTTC.

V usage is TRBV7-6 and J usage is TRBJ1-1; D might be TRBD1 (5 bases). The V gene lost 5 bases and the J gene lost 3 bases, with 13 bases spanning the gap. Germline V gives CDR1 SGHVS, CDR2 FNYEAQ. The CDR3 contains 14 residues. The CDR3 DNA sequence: TGTGCCAGCAGCGACGGGCCGGGGGACACTGAAGCTTTCTTT. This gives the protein CASSDGPGDTEAFF.

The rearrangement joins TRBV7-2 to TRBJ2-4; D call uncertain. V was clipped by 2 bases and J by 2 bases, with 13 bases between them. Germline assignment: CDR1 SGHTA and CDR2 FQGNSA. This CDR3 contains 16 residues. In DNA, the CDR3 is TGTGCCAGCAGCTTAACTGATAGGGTACCCAAAAACATTCAGTACTTC. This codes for CASSLTDRVPKNIQYF.

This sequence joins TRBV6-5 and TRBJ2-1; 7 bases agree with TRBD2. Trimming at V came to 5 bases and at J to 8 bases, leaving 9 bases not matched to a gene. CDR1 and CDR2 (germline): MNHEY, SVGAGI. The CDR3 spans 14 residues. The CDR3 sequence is CASSQRSGEDEQFF. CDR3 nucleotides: TGTGCCAGCAGTCAGCGAAGCGGGGAGGATGAGCAGTTCTTC.

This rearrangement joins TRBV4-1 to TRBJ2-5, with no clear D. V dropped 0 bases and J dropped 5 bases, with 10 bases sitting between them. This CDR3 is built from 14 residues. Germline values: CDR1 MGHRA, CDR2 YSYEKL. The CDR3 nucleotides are TGCGCCAGCAGCCAAGAAAGAACAGCTGAGACCCAGTACTTC. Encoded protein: CASSQERTAETQYF.

The CDR3 here is CASAGGGPDTQYF. The CDR3 DNA reads TGTGCCAGCGCCGGCGGAGGGCCAGATACGCAGTATTTT. This chain joins TRBV27 and TRBJ2-3; TRBD2 is a possible D gene (6 bases). The germline V gene has CDR1 MNHEY and CDR2 SMNVEV (reference sequence). V lost 8 bases and J lost 4, with 13 bases in between. CDR3 length: 13 amino acids.

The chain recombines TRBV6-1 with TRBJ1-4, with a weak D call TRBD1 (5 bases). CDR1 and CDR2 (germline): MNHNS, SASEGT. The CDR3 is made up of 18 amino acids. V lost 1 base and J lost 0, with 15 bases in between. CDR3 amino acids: CASSEGDSFVATNEKLFF. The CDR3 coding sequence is TGTGCCAGCAGTGAAGGTGACAGCTTTGTGGCAACTAATGAAAAACTGTTTTTT.

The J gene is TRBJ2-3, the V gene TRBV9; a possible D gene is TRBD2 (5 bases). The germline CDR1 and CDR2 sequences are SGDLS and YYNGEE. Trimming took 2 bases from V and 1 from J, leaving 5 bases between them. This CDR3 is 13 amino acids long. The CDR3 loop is CASSVEGTDTQYF. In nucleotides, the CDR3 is TGTGCCAGCAGCGTGGAGGGCACAGATACGCAGTATTTT.

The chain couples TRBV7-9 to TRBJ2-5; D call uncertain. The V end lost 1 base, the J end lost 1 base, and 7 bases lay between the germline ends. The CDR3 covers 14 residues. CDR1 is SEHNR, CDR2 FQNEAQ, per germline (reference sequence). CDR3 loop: CASSLVEPQETQYF. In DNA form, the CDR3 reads TGTGCCAGCAGCTTAGTGGAGCCCCAAGAGACCCAGTACTTC.

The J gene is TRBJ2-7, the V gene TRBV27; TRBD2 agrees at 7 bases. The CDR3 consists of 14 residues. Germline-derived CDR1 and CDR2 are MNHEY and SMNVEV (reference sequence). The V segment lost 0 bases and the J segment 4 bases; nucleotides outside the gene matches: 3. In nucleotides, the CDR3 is TGTGCCAGCAGTTTATCTGGGGGGGAGTACGAGCAGTACTTC. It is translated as CASSLSGGEYEQYF.

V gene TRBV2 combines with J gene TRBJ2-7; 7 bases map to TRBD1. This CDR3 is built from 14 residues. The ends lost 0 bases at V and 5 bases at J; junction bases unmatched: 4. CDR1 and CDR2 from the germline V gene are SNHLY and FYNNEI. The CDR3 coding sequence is TGTGCCAGCAGTGAAGCGCTAGGGGGCAACGAGCAGTACTTC. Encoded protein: CASSEALGGNEQYF. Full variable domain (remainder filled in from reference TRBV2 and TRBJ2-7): EPEVTQTPSHQVTQMGQEVILRCVPISNHLYFYWYRQILGQKVEFLVSFYNNEISEKSEIFDDQFSVERPDGSNFTLKIRSTKLEDSAMYFCASSEALGGNEQYFGPGTRLTVT.

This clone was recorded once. The CDR3 DNA sequence: TGTGCCAGCAGCCCCCTAGGTGGCGGGAGGCTCAGCACAGATACGCAGTATTTT. Amino acid sequence: CASSPLGGGRLSTDTQYF. This chain connects TRBV9 to TRBJ2-3; 8 bases map to TRBD2. Trimming at V came to 4 bases and at J to 0 bases, leaving 13 bases not matched to a gene. This CDR3 region has 18 residues. Germline CDR1 is SGDLS and CDR2 is YYNGEE.

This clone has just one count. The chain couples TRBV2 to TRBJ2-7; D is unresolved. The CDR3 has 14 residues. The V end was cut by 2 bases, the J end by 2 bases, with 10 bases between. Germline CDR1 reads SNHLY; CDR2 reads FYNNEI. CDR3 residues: CASSELTGPYEQYF. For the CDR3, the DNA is TGTGCCAGCAGTGAACTTACCGGACCCTACGAGCAGTACTTC.

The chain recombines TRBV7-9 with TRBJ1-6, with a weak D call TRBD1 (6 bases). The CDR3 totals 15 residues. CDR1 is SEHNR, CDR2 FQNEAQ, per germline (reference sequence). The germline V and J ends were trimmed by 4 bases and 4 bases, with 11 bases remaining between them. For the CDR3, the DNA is TGTGCCAGCAGCTATTGGACAGTTTATAATTCACCCCTCCACTTT. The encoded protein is CASSYWTVYNSPLHF. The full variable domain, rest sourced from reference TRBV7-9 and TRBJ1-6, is DTGVSQNPRHKITKRGQNVTFRCDPISEHNRLYWYRQTLGQGPEFLTYFQNEAQLEKSRLLSDRFSAERPKGSFSTLEIQRTEQGDSAMYLCASSYWTVYNSPLHFGNGTRLTVT.

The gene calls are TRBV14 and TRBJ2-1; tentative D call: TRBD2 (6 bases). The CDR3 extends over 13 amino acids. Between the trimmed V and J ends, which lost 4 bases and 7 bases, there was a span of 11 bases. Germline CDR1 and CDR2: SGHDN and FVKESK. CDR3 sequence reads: CASSRAGGNEQFF. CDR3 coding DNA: TGTGCCAGCAGCCGAGCCGGGGGAAATGAGCAGTTCTTC.

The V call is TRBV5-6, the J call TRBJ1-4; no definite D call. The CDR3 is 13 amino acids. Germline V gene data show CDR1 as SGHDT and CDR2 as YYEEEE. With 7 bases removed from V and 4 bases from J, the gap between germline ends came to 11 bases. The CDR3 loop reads CASSRSFNEKLFF. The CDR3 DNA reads TGTGCCAGCTCAAGAAGTTTTAATGAAAAACTGTTTTTT.

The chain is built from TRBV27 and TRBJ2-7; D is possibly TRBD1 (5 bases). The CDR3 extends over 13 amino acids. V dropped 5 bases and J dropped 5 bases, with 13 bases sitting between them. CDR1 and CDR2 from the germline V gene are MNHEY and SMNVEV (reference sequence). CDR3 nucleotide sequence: TGTGCCAGCAGTCCGGACGGACACGACGAGCAGTACTTC. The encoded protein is CASSPDGHDEQYF.